This T cell receptor beta chain was recorded in a study of T cell responses to AZD1222 COVID-19 vaccine listed by TCRdb under 2021. Background on the whole study: AZD1222 recipients given second doses at about 4 weeks or at about 12 weeks were pooled, since spike-specific TCR depth and breadth were not found to differ between the two schedules. A total of about 230 trial participants underwent TCR sequencing, of whom 207 received two doses of AZD1222 and 26 received two doses of the MenACWY control vaccine. Trial participants were enrolled by age into subgroups of 18-55, 56-69 and 70-plus years, and 148, 28 and 57 TCR-sequenced participants, respectively, were included in these subgroups.

A note on this clone: Its antigen is still unknown. Base qualities are missing; no much larger clone stands one base away.

The time point label, as the study defines it: baseline before first vaccination. The vaccinee samples were drawn from two UK trials, COV001 and COV002, one of which was a single-blind randomized controlled phase 2/3 trial testing AZD1222 (ChAdOx1 nCoV-19) in healthy adults. For TCRbeta chain sequencing, PBMC samples from trial participants were taken at day 0 and at day 28 after the second dose. The CDR3 regions of human TCRbeta chains were analyzed by immunosequencing. The original methods were these. Repertoire TCRs were matched against a reference library of SARS-CoV-2-specific TCRs generated with the MIRA antigen-specificity platform. Breadth was defined as the fraction of unique TCRs that were SARS-CoV-2-associated. Depth was defined as the fraction of total T cells that were SARS-CoV-2-associated. Using the MIRA data, each spike-specific TCR was mapped to the spike region that the TCR reacts to and placed in a CD4 or CD8 class. Log10-transformed breadth and depth values were compared by one-way ANOVA with Sidak's multiple comparisons tests. TCRdb stores this immuneACCESS table with in-frame sequences only. Part of the clones is absent; in the studies checked, under half of the shortfall reflects unresolved V genes, and no reason is known for the rest. V and J calls and clone size are those listed in that table; D and trimming were worked out from the DNA. In all, the sample holds around 78,000 clones, and roughly 87% of those were seen once. Under 25% of the sample goes to the ten largest clones.

Reading the germline V gene (reference sequence) gives CDR1 GTSNPN and CDR2 SVGIG. From the cysteine through the phenylalanine, the CDR3 covers 11 amino acids. Just CDR3 DNA is preserved here, 33 bases in frame from base 1. V and J lose 3 bases and 8 bases, and a span of 8 bases separates them. Here is what the overall study found, with its caveats: The 56-69-year group was small, and its depth increase did not reach significance, likely because of low power. After two AZD1222 doses, spike-specific TCR breadth and depth were significantly higher than at day 0 and than in MenACWY recipients. Nearly half of unique spike-specific TCRs reportedly recognized epitopes outside regions mutated in the B.1.351 and B.1.1.7 variants. CD4 TCRs associated with the vaccine covered the entire spike protein, and the dominant responses were in regions 160-218 and 743-854. Conclusions about previously exposed vaccinees were limited because only six or seven AZD1222 recipients were SARS-CoV-2 seropositive at baseline. Participants were mostly white British and included more females than males, and it was suggested by the authors that clonal diversity may have been underestimated. Because no day 14 peak-response samples were available, the repertoires could be characterized only after the peak T cell response.

The rearranged segments are TRBV30 and TRBJ1-3; no confident D gene assignment can be made. The source of this sequence is an adult in good health. The source was peripheral blood, collected on day 0 of AZD1222 vaccination. The nucleotide sequence is given as TGTGCCTGGAGCCCCCAAGACACCATATATTTT. It encodes CAWSPQDTIYF. This CDR3, with the reference TRBV30 and TRBJ1-3 proteins standing in past its ends, gives the full variable domain SQTIHQWPATLVQPVGSPLSLECTVEGTSNPNLYWYRQAAGRGLQLLFYSVGIGQISSEVPQNLSASRPQDRQFILSSKKLLLSDSGFYLCAWSPQDTIYFGEGSWLTVV.